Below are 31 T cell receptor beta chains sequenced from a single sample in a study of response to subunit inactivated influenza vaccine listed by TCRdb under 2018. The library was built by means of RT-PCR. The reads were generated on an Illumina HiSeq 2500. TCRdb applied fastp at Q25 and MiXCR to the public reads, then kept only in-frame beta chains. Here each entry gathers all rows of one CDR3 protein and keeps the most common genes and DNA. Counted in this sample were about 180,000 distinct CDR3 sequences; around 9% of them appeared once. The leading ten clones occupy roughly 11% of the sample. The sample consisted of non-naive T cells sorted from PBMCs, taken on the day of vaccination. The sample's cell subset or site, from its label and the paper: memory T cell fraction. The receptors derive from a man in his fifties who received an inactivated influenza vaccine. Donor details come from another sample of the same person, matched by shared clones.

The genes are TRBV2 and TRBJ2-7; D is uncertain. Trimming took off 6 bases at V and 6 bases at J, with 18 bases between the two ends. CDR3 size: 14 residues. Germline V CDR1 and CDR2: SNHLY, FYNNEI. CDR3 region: CASRRSIAMGEQYF. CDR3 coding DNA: TGTGCCAGCAGGCGGAGCATAGCTATGGGCGAGCAGTACTTC. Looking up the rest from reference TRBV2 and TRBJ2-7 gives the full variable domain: EPEVTQTPSHQVTQMGQEVILRCVPISNHLYFYWYRQILGQKVEFLVSFYNNEISEKSEIFDDQFSVERPDGSNFTLKIRSTKLEDSAMYFCASRRSIAMGEQYFGPGTRLTVT.

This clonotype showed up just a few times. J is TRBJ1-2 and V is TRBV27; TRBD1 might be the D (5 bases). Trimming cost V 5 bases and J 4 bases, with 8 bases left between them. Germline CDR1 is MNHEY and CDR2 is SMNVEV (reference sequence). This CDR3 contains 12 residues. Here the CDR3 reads CASSRQGYGYTF. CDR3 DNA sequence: TGTGCCAGCAGTAGGCAGGGCTATGGCTACACCTTC.

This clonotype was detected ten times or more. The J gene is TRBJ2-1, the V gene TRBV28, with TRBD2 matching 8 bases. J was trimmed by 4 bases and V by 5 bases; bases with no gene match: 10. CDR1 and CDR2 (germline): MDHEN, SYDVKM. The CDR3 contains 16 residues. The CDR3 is CASSQYSGTPYNEQFF. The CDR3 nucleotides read TGTGCCAGCAGTCAATATAGCGGGACCCCATACAATGAGCAGTTCTTC.

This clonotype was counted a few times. CDR3 coding DNA: TGTGCCAGCAGGGGACAGGGTTCACGCACAGATACGCAGTATTTT. Translation gives CASRGQGSRTDTQYF. The V and J genes are TRBV2 and TRBJ2-3; 9 bases match TRBD1. This CDR3 is built from 15 residues. The germline CDR1 and CDR2 sequences are SNHLY and FYNNEI. The trim removed 6 bases at V and 1 base at J, leaving 5 bases unmatched. The entire variable domain, with the rest obtained from reference TRBV2 and TRBJ2-3, is as follows: EPEVTQTPSHQVTQMGQEVILRCVPISNHLYFYWYRQILGQKVEFLVSFYNNEISEKSEIFDDQFSVERPDGSNFTLKIRSTKLEDSAMYFCASRGQGSRTDTQYFGPGTRLTVL.

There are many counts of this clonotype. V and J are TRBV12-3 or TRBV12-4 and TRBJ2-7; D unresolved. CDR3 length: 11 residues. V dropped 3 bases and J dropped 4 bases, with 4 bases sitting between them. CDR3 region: CASSFRYEQYF. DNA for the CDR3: TGTGCCAGCAGTTTCAGGTACGAGCAGTACTTC.

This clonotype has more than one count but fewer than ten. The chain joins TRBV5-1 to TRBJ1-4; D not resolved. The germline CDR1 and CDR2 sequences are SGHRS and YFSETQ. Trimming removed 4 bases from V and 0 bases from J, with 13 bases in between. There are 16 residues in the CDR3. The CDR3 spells CASSLTDASTNEKLFF. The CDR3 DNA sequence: TGCGCCAGCAGCCTAACTGATGCCTCAACTAATGAAAAACTGTTTTTT. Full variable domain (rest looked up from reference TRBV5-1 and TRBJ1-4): KAGVTQTPRYLIKTRGQQVTLSCSPISGHRSVSWYQQTPGQGLQFLFEYFSETQRNKGNFPGRFSGRQFSNSRSEMNVSTLELGDSALYLCASSLTDASTNEKLFFGSGTQLSVL.

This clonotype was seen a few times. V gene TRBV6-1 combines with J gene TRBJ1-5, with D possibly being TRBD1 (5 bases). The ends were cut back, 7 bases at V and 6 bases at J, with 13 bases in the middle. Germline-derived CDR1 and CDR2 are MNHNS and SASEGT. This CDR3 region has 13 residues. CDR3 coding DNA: TGTGCCAGCACTGGGGCCCGGGGTCAGCCCCAGCATTTT. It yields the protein CASTGARGQPQHF.

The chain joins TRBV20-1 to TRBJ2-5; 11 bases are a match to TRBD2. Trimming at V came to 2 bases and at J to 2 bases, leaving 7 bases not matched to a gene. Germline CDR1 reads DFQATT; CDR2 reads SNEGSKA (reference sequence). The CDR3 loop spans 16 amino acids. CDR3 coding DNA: TGCAGTGCTAGATCGGGGCTAGCGGGGGGACAAGAGACCCAGTACTTC. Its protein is CSARSGLAGGQETQYF.

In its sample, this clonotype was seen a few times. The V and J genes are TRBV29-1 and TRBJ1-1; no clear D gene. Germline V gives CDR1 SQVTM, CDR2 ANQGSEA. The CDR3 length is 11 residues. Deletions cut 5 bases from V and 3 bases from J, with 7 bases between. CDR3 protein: CSVFRDTEAFF. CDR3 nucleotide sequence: TGCAGCGTTTTTCGGGACACTGAAGCTTTCTTT.

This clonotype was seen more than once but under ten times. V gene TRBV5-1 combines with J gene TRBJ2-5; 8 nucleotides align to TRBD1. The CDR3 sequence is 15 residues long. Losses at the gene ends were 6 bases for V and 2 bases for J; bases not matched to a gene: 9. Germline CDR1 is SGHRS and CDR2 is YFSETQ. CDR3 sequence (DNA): TGCGCCAGCACCGAACTAGGACAGGGTCAAGAGACCCAGTACTTC. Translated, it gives CASTELGQGQETQYF.

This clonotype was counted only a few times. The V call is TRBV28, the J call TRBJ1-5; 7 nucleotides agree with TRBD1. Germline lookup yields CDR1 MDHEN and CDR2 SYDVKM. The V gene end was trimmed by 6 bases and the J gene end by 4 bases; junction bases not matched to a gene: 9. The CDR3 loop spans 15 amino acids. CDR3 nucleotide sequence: TGTGCCAGCAGCGAAGCCGGGACAGCTAATCAGCCCCAGCATTTT. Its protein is CASSEAGTANQPQHF.

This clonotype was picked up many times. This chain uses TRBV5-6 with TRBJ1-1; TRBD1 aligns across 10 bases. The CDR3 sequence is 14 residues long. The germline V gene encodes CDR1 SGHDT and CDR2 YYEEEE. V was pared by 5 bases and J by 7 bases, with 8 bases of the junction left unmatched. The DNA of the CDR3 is TGTGCCAGCAGATACCGGGACAGGGGTTATGAAGCTTTCTTT. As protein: CASRYRDRGYEAFF.

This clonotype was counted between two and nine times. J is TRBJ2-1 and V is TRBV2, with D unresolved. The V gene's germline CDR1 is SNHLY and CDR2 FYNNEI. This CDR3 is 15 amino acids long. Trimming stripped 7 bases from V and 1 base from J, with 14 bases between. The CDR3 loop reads CASTFSRSSYNEQFF. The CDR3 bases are TGTGCCAGCACCTTCTCCAGGTCATCCTACAATGAGCAGTTCTTC.

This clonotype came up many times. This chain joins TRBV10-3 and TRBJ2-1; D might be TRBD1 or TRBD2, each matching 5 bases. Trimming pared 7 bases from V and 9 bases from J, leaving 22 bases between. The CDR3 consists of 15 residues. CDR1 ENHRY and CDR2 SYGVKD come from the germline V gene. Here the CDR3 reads CAIIRPGPEPIEQFF. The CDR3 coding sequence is TGTGCCATCATTAGACCGGGACCAGAGCCAATTGAGCAGTTCTTC.

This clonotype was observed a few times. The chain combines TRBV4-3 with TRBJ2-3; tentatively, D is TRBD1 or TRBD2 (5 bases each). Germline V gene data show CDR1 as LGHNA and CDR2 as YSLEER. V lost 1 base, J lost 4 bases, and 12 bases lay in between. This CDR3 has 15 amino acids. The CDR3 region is CASSQAGGRADTQYF. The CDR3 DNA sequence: TGCGCCAGCAGCCAAGCTGGGGGACGGGCAGATACGCAGTATTTT.

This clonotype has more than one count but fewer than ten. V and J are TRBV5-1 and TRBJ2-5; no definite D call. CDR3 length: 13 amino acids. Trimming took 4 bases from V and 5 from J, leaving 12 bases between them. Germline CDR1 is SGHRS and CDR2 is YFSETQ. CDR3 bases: TGCGCCAGCAGCCTTCACAATGGGGAGACCCAGTACTTC. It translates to CASSLHNGETQYF.

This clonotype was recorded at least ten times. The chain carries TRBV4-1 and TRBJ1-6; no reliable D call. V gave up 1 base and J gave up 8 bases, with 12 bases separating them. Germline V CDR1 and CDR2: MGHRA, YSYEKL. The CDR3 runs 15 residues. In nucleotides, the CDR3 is TGCGCCAGCAGCCAAGGTCAGGCAGGCTATTCACCCCTCCACTTT. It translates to CASSQGQAGYSPLHF.

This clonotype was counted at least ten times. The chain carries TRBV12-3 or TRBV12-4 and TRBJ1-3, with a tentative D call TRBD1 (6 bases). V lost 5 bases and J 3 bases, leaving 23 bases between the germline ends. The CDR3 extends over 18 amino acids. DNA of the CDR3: TGTGCCAGCAGTACAAGGCGAGGAAGGGGGAAGATTGGAAACACCATATATTTT. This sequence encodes CASSTRRGRGKIGNTIYF.

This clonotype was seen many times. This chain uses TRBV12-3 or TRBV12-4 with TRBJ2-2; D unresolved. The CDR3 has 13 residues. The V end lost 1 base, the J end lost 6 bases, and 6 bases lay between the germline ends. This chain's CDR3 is CASSLVGSGELFF. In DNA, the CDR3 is TGTGCCAGCAGTTTAGTAGGGTCCGGGGAGCTGTTTTTT.

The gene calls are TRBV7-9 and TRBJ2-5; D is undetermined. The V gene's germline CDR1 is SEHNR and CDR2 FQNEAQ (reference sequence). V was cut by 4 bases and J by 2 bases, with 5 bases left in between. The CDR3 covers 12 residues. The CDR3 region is CASSWNQETQYF. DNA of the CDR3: TGTGCCAGCAGCTGGAATCAAGAGACCCAGTACTTC. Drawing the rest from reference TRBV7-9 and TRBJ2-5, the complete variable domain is DTGVSQNPRHKITKRGQNVTFRCDPISEHNRLYWYRQTLGQGPEFLTYFQNEAQLEKSRLLSDRFSAERPKGSFSTLEIQRTEQGDSAMYLCASSWNQETQYFGPGTRLLVL.

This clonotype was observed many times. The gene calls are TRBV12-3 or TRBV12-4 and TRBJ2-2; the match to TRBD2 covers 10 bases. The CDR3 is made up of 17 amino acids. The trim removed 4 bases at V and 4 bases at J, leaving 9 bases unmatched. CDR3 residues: CASSSYTSGDLTGELFF. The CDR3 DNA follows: TGTGCCAGCAGTTCCTATACTAGCGGGGATCTCACCGGGGAGCTGTTTTTT.

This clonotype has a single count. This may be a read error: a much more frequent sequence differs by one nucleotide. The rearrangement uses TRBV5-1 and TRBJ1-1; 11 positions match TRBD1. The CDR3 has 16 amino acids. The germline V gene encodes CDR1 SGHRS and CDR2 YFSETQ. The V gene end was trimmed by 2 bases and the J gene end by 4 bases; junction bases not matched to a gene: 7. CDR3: CASSLTGTGGSTEAFF. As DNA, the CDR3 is TGCGCCAGCAGCTTAACCGGGACAGGGGGGAGCACTGAAGCTTTCTTT.

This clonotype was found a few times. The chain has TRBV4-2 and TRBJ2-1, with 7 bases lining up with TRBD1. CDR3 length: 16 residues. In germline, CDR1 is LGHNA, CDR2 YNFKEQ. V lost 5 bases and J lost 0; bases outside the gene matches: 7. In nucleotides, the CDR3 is TGTGCCAGCAGCACGTCGACAGGGAGCTCCTACAATGAGCAGTTCTTC. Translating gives CASSTSTGSSYNEQFF.

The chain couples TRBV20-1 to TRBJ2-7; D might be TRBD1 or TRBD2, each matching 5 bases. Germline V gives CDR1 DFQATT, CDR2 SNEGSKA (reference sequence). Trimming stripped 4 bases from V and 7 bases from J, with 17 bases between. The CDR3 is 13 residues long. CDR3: CSANRDGSLEQYF. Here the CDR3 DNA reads TGCAGTGCTAACCGGGACGGTAGTTTGGAGCAGTACTTC.

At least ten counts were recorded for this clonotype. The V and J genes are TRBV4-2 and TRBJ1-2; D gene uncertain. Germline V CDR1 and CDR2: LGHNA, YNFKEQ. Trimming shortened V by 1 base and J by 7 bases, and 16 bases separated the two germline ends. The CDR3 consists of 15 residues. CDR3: CASSQVHPTTGGYTF. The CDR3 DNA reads TGTGCCAGCAGCCAAGTTCACCCGACAACCGGTGGCTACACCTTC.

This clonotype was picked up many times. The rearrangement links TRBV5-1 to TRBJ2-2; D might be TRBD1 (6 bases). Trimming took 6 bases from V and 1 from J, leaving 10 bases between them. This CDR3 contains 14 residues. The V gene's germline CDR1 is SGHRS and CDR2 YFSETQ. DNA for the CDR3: TGCGCCAGCATCAAGGACAGGAACACCGGGGAGCTGTTTTTT. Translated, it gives CASIKDRNTGELFF.

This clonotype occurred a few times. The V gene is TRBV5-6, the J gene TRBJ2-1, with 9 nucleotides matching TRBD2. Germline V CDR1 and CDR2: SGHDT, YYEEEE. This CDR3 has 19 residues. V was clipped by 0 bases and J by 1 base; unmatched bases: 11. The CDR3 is CASSLEVLAGGQSYNEQFF. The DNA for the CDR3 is TGTGCCAGCAGCTTGGAGGTTTTGGCGGGAGGGCAATCCTACAATGAGCAGTTCTTC.

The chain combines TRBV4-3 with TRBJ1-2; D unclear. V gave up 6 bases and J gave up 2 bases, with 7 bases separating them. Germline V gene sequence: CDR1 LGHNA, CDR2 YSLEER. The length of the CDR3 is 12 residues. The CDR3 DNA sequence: TGCGCCAGCAGGAGCAACAACTATGGCTACACCTTC. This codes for CASRSNNYGYTF.

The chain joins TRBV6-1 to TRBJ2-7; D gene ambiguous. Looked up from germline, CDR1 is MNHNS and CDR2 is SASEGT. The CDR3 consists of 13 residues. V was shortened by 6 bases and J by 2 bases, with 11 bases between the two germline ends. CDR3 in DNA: TGTGCCAGCAGCCGAGTAGGTACCTACGAGCAGTACTTC. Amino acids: CASSRVGTYEQYF.

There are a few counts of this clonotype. This chain's CDR3 is CASSSSSGSHNEQFF. DNA for the CDR3: TGTGCCAGCAGTTCATCAAGCGGGAGCCACAATGAGCAGTTCTTC. The genes are TRBV6-2 or TRBV6-3 and TRBJ2-1; 8 bases map to TRBD2. This CDR3 comprises 15 residues. V lost 4 bases to trimming and J lost 5 bases; unmatched junction nucleotides: 7. CDR1 is MNHEY, CDR2 SVGEGT, per germline.

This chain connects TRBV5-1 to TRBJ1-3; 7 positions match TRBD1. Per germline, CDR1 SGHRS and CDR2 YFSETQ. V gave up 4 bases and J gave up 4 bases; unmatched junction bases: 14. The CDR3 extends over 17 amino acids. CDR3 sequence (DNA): TGCGCCAGCAGCCCACAGGGGACAAGTATCTCCGGAAACACCATATATTTT. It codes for CASSPQGTSISGNTIYF.